Listed below are T cell receptor beta chains from one sample, sequenced in a study of shared clonotypes between healthy human individuals. The data were produced by immunoSEQ multiplex PCR, yet TCRdb's version contains in-frame clones alone and is incomplete. The sample includes around 990,000 clones, 70% to 80% of them seen just once. The sequenced sample was memory CD4+ T cells from PBMCs. All receptors derive from a man aged 18 to 30 in good health. Some clones in this sample may be carry-over from other donors' samples. Both conserved end residues are part of each CDR3. The order of the fields is J gene, CDR3 length, D gene, clone size, V gene, CDR3 protein, CDR3 DNA. The D gene is left open where the match is weak. Only part of the rows carry a size: once, few, many, or a class if the clone is expanded.

J: TRBJ1-5
length: 15
D: .
size: .
V: TRBV19
CDR3: CASSRGGRGNQPQHF
DNA: TGTGCCAGTAGTCGAGGGGGGAGGGGCAATCAGCCCCAGCATTTT

J: TRBJ2-5
length: 13
D: .
size: many
V: TRBV30
CDR3: CAWNHPGVETQYF
DNA: TGTGCCTGGAACCATCCGGGAGTAGAGACCCAGTACTTC

J: TRBJ2-6
length: 15
D: .
size: .
V: TRBV7-2
CDR3: CASSPGNSGANVLTF
DNA: TGTGCCAGCAGCCCGGGGAACTCTGGGGCCAACGTCCTGACTTTC

J: TRBJ1-1
length: 13
D: .
size: .
V: TRBV2
CDR3: CASSGRGNTEAFF
DNA: TGTGCCAGCAGTGGGCGCGGGAACACTGAAGCTTTCTTT

J: TRBJ1-4
length: 14
D: .
size: .
V: TRBV6-5
CDR3: CASSSVREGEKLFF
DNA: TGTGCCAGCAGTTCGGTCAGGGAGGGGGAAAAACTGTTTTTT

J: TRBJ2-3
length: 13
D: .
size: .
V: TRBV10-1
CDR3: CASSLGATDTQYF
DNA: TGCGCCAGCAGTTTGGGGGCCACAGATACGCAGTATTTT

J: TRBJ2-6
length: 18
D: TRBD1
size: .
V: TRBV5-8
CDR3: CASTRGDRARSGANVLTF
DNA: TGTGCCAGCACCCGGGGGGACAGGGCGCGCTCTGGGGCCAACGTCCTGACTTTC

J: TRBJ1-3
length: 15
D: .
size: .
V: TRBV2
CDR3: CASSAGVVSGNTIYF
DNA: TGTGCCAGCAGTGCAGGGGTAGTGTCTGGAAACACCATATATTTT

J: TRBJ2-5
length: 12
D: .
size: .
V: TRBV2
CDR3: CASSVGQETQYF
DNA: TGTGCCAGCTCGGTGGGGCAAGAGACCCAGTACTTC

J: TRBJ1-2
length: 14
D: .
size: .
V: TRBV5-1
CDR3: CASSLDRGQSGYTF
DNA: TGCGCCAGCAGCTTGGATCGGGGACAATCGGGCTACACCTTC

J: TRBJ1-5
length: 14
D: .
size: .
V: TRBV6-6
CDR3: CASSYGREGQPQHF
DNA: TGTGCCAGCAGTTACGGCAGGGAAGGGCAGCCCCAGCATTTT

J: TRBJ1-2
length: 15
D: TRBD1
size: .
V: TRBV6-5
CDR3: CASRGERDRGYGYTF
DNA: TGTGCCAGCAGGGGAGAACGGGACAGGGGGTATGGCTACACCTTC

J: TRBJ2-7
length: 13
D: .
size: .
V: TRBV5-5
CDR3: CASSFRGENEQYF
DNA: TGTGCCAGCAGCTTCAGGGGGGAAAACGAGCAGTACTTC

J: TRBJ1-2
length: 14
D: .
size: .
V: TRBV19
CDR3: CASSSPHTSYGYTF
DNA: TGTGCCAGTAGTAGCCCCCACACAAGCTATGGCTACACCTTC

J: TRBJ2-7
length: 16
D: TRBD2
size: .
V: TRBV27
CDR3: CASSNAPGLAGYEQYF
DNA: TGTGCCAGCAGTAACGCCCCGGGACTAGCGGGCTACGAGCAGTACTTC

J: TRBJ1-4
length: 17
D: TRBD1
size: .
V: TRBV15
CDR3: CATSRRQGPGFNEKLFF
DNA: TGTGCCACCAGCAGAAGACAGGGGCCCGGCTTTAATGAAAAACTGTTTTTT

J: TRBJ2-6
length: 15
D: .
size: .
V: TRBV30
CDR3: CAWSVLSSGANVLTF
DNA: TGTGCCTGGAGTGTACTGAGCTCTGGGGCCAACGTCCTGACTTTC

J: TRBJ1-1
length: 12
D: .
size: .
V: TRBV14
CDR3: CASSQKRYGAFF
DNA: TGTGCCAGCAGCCAAAAAAGGTATGGAGCTTTCTTT

J: TRBJ1-1
length: 14
D: .
size: .
V: TRBV6-5
CDR3: CASRLPTVNTEAFF
DNA: TGTGCCAGCAGACTGCCGACGGTGAACACTGAAGCTTTCTTT

J: TRBJ1-5
length: 16
D: TRBD1
size: .
V: TRBV19
CDR3: CASSMGTGGGNQPQHF
DNA: TGTGCCAGTAGTATGGGGACAGGGGGAGGCAATCAGCCCCAGCATTTT

J: TRBJ2-4
length: 14
D: .
size: .
V: TRBV6-1
CDR3: CASSGGTARNIQYF
DNA: TGTGCCAGCAGCGGTGGGACCGCCCGCAACATTCAGTACTTC

J: TRBJ1-5
length: 13
D: .
size: .
V: TRBV5-6
CDR3: CASSGGPGQPQHF
DNA: TGTGCCAGCAGCGGGGGCCCGGGTCAGCCCCAGCATTTT

J: TRBJ1-3
length: 16
D: .
size: .
V: TRBV11-2
CDR3: CASSLTAVYRGNTIYF
DNA: TGTGCCAGCAGCCTAACGGCAGTATATAGGGGAAACACCATATATTTT

J: TRBJ2-3
length: 15
D: TRBD2
size: few
V: TRBV7-2
CDR3: CASSLSGSGTDTQYF
DNA: TGTGCCAGCAGCTTAAGCGGGAGCGGCACAGATACGCAGTATTTT

J: TRBJ2-3
length: 16
D: TRBD2
size: .
V: TRBV28
CDR3: CASTPGGLAVTDTQYF
DNA: TGTGCCAGCACTCCCGGGGGACTAGCGGTCACAGATACGCAGTATTTT

J: TRBJ1-2
length: 16
D: TRBD1
size: .
V: TRBV4-1
CDR3: CASSQTGATGANGYTF
DNA: TGCGCCAGCAGCCAAACGGGGGCGACAGGGGCTAATGGCTACACCTTC

J: TRBJ2-5
length: 15
D: .
size: few
V: TRBV11-3
CDR3: CASSPSGGEEETQYF
DNA: TGTGCCAGCAGCCCTAGTGGCGGGGAGGAAGAGACCCAGTACTTC

J: TRBJ2-2
length: 17
D: .
size: once
V: TRBV27
CDR3: CASSSYLTRTNTGELFF
DNA: TGTGCCAGCAGTTCATACTTAACTAGAACGAACACCGGGGAGCTGTTTTTT

J: TRBJ2-5
length: 16
D: TRBD2
size: .
V: TRBV5-1
CDR3: CASSFQGTSVRETQYF
DNA: TGCGCCAGCAGCTTCCAAGGGACTAGTGTTAGGGAGACCCAGTACTTC

J: TRBJ2-7
length: 15
D: TRBD1
size: .
V: TRBV10-3
CDR3: CAISVSGQGPYEQYF
DNA: TGTGCCATCAGTGTGAGCGGACAGGGCCCTTACGAGCAGTACTTC

J: TRBJ1-2
length: 11
D: .
size: .
V: TRBV6-5
CDR3: CASSYRGGYTF
DNA: TGTGCCAGCAGTTATCGAGGTGGCTACACCTTC

J: TRBJ1-1
length: 15
D: TRBD1
size: few
V: TRBV4-1
CDR3: CASNPTGALNTEAFF
DNA: TGCGCCAGCAACCCGACAGGGGCCTTGAACACTGAAGCTTTCTTT

J: TRBJ2-3
length: 17
D: .
size: .
V: TRBV7-9
CDR3: CASSQRGFSVSTDTQYF
DNA: TGTGCCAGCAGCCAACGTGGGTTTAGCGTTAGCACAGATACGCAGTATTTT

J: TRBJ2-7
length: 14
D: .
size: .
V: TRBV18
CDR3: CASSRVGEPYEQYF
DNA: TGTGCCAGCTCACGGGTTGGGGAGCCCTACGAGCAGTACTTC

J: TRBJ2-3
length: 14
D: .
size: .
V: TRBV28
CDR3: CASEQEFSTDTQYF
DNA: TGTGCCAGCGAGCAGGAATTTAGCACAGATACGCAGTATTTT

J: TRBJ2-4
length: 14
D: TRBD2
size: .
V: TRBV7-9
CDR3: CASSGGPAKNIQYF
DNA: TGTGCCAGCTCGGGGGGTCCAGCCAAAAACATTCAGTACTTC

J: TRBJ2-7
length: 14
D: TRBD2
size: .
V: TRBV19
CDR3: CASSPRVAGGEQYF
DNA: TGTGCCAGTAGTCCCCGGGTAGCGGGGGGAGAGCAGTACTTC

J: TRBJ1-1
length: 15
D: .
size: .
V: TRBV5-1
CDR3: CASSYQGGVNTEAFF
DNA: TGCGCCAGCAGCTATCAAGGCGGGGTTAACACTGAAGCTTTCTTT

J: TRBJ1-3
length: 15
D: .
size: .
V: TRBV19
CDR3: CASSIVGSSGNTIYF
DNA: TGTGCCAGTAGTATCGTGGGCAGCTCTGGAAACACCATATATTTT

J: TRBJ2-3
length: 18
D: TRBD2
size: .
V: TRBV5-4
CDR3: CASSSGTSGRAVQHTQYF
DNA: TGTGCCAGCAGCTCCGGGACTAGCGGGAGGGCCGTTCAGCATACGCAGTATTTT

J: TRBJ2-1
length: 15
D: TRBD2
size: .
V: TRBV28
CDR3: CASSFLAGGLNEQFF
DNA: TGTGCCAGCAGTTTCCTAGCGGGAGGGCTAAATGAGCAGTTCTTC

J: TRBJ2-3
length: 14
D: .
size: .
V: TRBV30
CDR3: CALGDGVSTDTQYF
DNA: TGTGCCCTGGGAGACGGGGTTAGCACAGATACGCAGTATTTT

J: TRBJ2-5
length: 14
D: .
size: .
V: TRBV6-5
CDR3: CASSYDGVQETQYF
DNA: TGTGCCAGCAGTTACGATGGGGTCCAAGAGACCCAGTACTTC

J: TRBJ2-7
length: 13
D: .
size: .
V: TRBV2
CDR3: CASARGDSYEQYF
DNA: TGTGCCAGCGCCAGGGGGGACTCCTACGAGCAGTACTTC

J: TRBJ1-1
length: 15
D: TRBD1
size: .
V: TRBV19
CDR3: CASSIPGTVNTEAFF
DNA: TGTGCCAGTAGTATACCTGGGACAGTGAACACTGAAGCTTTCTTT

J: TRBJ1-6
length: 15
D: .
size: .
V: TRBV5-1
CDR3: CASSLERQDNSPLHF
DNA: TGCGCCAGCAGCTTGGAGAGACAGGATAATTCACCCCTCCACTTT

J: TRBJ2-1
length: 15
D: TRBD2
size: .
V: TRBV19
CDR3: CASSIRLAGGNEQFF
DNA: TGTGCCAGTAGTATCCGACTAGCGGGAGGCAATGAGCAGTTCTTC

J: TRBJ1-1
length: 13
D: TRBD1
size: .
V: TRBV2
CDR3: CASSADRGTEAFF
DNA: TGTGCCAGCAGTGCAGACAGGGGAACTGAAGCTTTCTTT

J: TRBJ2-6
length: 18
D: TRBD2
size: .
V: TRBV15
CDR3: CATSRGLAGPLGANVLTF
DNA: TGTGCCACCAGCAGAGGACTAGCGGGACCTCTGGGGGCCAACGTCCTGACTTTC

J: TRBJ1-5
length: 14
D: .
size: many
V: TRBV2
CDR3: CASRAGTLYQPQHF
DNA: TGTGCCAGCAGGGCCGGGACGCTGTATCAGCCCCAGCATTTT

J: TRBJ2-6
length: 14
D: .
size: once
V: TRBV7-3
CDR3: CASSENPGANVLTF
DNA: TGTGCCAGCAGCGAGAACCCTGGGGCCAACGTCCTGACTTTC

J: TRBJ2-1
length: 14
D: .
size: .
V: TRBV19
CDR3: CASSASHLGNEQFF
DNA: TGTGCCAGTAGTGCGAGCCACCTGGGCAATGAGCAGTTCTTC

J: TRBJ2-2
length: 15
D: .
size: .
V: TRBV28
CDR3: CASSSGGVDTGELFF
DNA: TGTGCCAGCAGTTCTGGTGGGGTGGACACCGGGGAGCTGTTTTTT

J: TRBJ1-2
length: 19
D: .
size: few
V: TRBV10-3
CDR3: CAISPRDGGGVAANYGYTF
DNA: TGTGCCATCAGTCCCCGAGATGGGGGAGGGGTCGCCGCTAACTATGGCTACACCTTC

J: TRBJ1-3
length: 13
D: .
size: .
V: TRBV6-5
CDR3: CASRGPSGNTIYF
DNA: TGTGCCAGCCGTGGCCCCTCTGGAAACACCATATATTTT